This T cell receptor beta chain was recovered during a study of shared clonotypes between healthy human individuals. With V trimmed by 0 bases and J by 3 bases, 13 bases remained unmatched. Germline CDR1 reads SGHRS; CDR2 reads YFSETQ. The CDR3 consists of 19 residues. Adult Caucasians living in Nashville, Tennessee made up all of the donors. Libraries were prepared by immunoSEQ multiplex PCR; TCRdb keeps only in-frame clonotypes and omits some of them. The sample lists approximately 2.5 million clones; 80% to 95% were seen once. This chain joins TRBV5-1 and TRBJ2-7; 12 nucleotides agree with TRBD2. The sequencing input was naive CD4+ T cells from PBMCs. Subset reported: CD45RA+ positively selected. The clonotype was recovered from a man aged 18 to 30 in good health. Some clones in this sample may be carry-over from other donors' samples. CDR3 sequence (DNA): TGCGCCAGCAGCTTGGATCGTCCGGCTAGCGGGAGGGAAAACTACGAGCAGTACTTC. This codes for CASSLDRPASGRENYEQYF. Filled out from reference TRBV5-1 and TRBJ2-7, the complete variable domain reads KAGVTQTPRYLIKTRGQQVTLSCSPISGHRSVSWYQQTPGQGLQFLFEYFSETQRNKGNFPGRFSGRQFSNSRSEMNVSTLELGDSALYLCASSLDRPASGRENYEQYFGPGTRLTVT.